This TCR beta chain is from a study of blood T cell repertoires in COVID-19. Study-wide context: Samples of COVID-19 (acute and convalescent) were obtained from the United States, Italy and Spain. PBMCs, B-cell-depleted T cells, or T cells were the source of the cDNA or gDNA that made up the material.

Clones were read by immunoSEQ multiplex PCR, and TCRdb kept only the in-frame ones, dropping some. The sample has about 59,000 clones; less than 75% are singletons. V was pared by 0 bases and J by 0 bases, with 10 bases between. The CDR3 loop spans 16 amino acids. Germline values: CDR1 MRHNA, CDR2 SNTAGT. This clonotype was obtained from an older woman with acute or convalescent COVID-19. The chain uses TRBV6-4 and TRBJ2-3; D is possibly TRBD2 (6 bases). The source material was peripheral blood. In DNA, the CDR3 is TGTGCCAGCAGTGACTCGCGGGGTCGAAGCACAGATACGCAGTATTTT. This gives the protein CASSDSRGRSTDTQYF.